Listed below are T cell receptor beta chains from one sample, sequenced in a study of control samples from healthy donors and cancer patients. Using immunoSEQ multiplex PCR, the repertoire was profiled, and TCRdb retains in-frame clones only, with some absent. The table lists about 89,000 clones, 85% to 90% of them singletons, with roughly 2% in the top ten. The sequencing input was blood. The receptors shown here come from a woman between 35 and 50 years old in good health. Both conserved end residues are part of each CDR3. The order of the fields is V gene, D gene, clone size, J gene, CDR3 protein, CDR3 DNA. A D gene is named only where the DNA matches it firmly. Size values are once, few and many counts, or a class for expanded clones, and some rows have none.

TRBV6-1	NA	NA	TRBJ1-3	CASSERWGSGNTIYF	TGTGCCAGCAGTGAAAGGTGGGGTTCAGGAAACACCATATATTTT
TRBV6-1	NA	few	TRBJ1-4	CASSEALGRVATNEKLFF	TGTGCCAGCAGTGAAGCGCTTGGGAGAGTAGCAACTAATGAAAAACTGTTTTTT
TRBV19	NA	once	TRBJ2-7	CASSMGNEQYF	TGTGCCAGTAGTATGGGAAACGAGCAGTACTTC
TRBV6-6	TRBD1	NA	TRBJ1-5	CASTRQGASNQPQHF	TGTGCCAGCACCCGACAGGGGGCGAGCAATCAGCCCCAGCATTTT
TRBV4-3	NA	NA	TRBJ2-5	CASSQETNRETQYF	TGCGCCAGCAGCCAAGAGACTAACCGAGAGACCCAGTACTTC
TRBV5-1	TRBD1	few	TRBJ2-5	CASRSLQGAGETQYF	TGCGCCAGCAGAAGCTTACAGGGGGCGGGGGAGACCCAGTACTTC
TRBV6-5	TRBD2	once	TRBJ2-1	CASSSLADSYNEQFF	TGTGCCAGCAGTTCCCTAGCGGATTCCTACAATGAGCAGTTCTTC
TRBV3-1/TRBV3-2	TRBD1	NA	TRBJ1-1	CASSPYRGNTEAFF	TGTGCCAGCAGCCCCTACAGGGGGAACACTGAAGCTTTCTTT
TRBV30	TRBD1	NA	TRBJ2-7	CAWDRGSYEQYF	TGTGCCTGGGACAGGGGTTCCTACGAGCAGTACTTC
TRBV30	NA	few	TRBJ1-2	CAWSAKGSLANYGYTF	TGTGCCTGGAGTGCCAAGGGATCGTTAGCTAACTATGGCTACACCTTC
TRBV10-2	TRBD2	NA	TRBJ2-1	CASKSGGYNEQFF	TGCGCCAGCAAGAGCGGGGGTTACAATGAGCAGTTCTTC
TRBV7-8	NA	NA	TRBJ1-1	CASSLATGADTEAFF	TGTGCCAGCAGCTTAGCGACGGGGGCGGACACTGAAGCTTTCTTT
TRBV12-3/TRBV12-4	TRBD1	once	TRBJ1-5	CASSPGGGQPQHF	TGTGCCAGCAGCCCAGGGGGAGGTCAGCCCCAGCATTTT
TRBV7-7	NA	NA	TRBJ2-2	CASSLEGTGELFF	TGTGCCAGCAGCTTAGAGGGAACCGGGGAGCTGTTTTTT
TRBV5-1	NA	NA	TRBJ2-7	CASSLGWGGQGNLYEQYF	TGCGCCAGCAGCTTGGGCTGGGGGGGGCAGGGGAATCTCTACGAGCAGTACTTC
TRBV12-3/TRBV12-4	NA	NA	TRBJ1-2	CASKTDRNYGYTF	TGTGCCAGCAAAACCGACAGGAACTATGGCTACACCTTC
TRBV14	NA	NA	TRBJ1-2	CASSQDQGPYGYTF	TGTGCCAGCAGCCAAGACCAGGGTCCCTATGGCTACACCTTC
TRBV21-1	NA	NA	TRBJ1-1	CAIVWYRRNTEAFF	TGTGCCATCGTCTGGTACAGGAGGAACACTGAAGCTTTCTTT
TRBV30	NA	NA	TRBJ2-4	CAWSLRKNIQYF	TGTGCCTGGAGTCTGCGGAAAAACATTCAGTACTTC
TRBV16	NA	NA	TRBJ2-7	CASSPSGESPEQYF	TGTGCCAGCAGCCCTTCCGGGGAGTCCCCCGAGCAGTACTTC
TRBV19	NA	NA	TRBJ2-1	CASSPGPHNEQFF	TGTGCCAGTAGTCCAGGGCCCCACAATGAGCAGTTCTTC
TRBV7-8	TRBD1	NA	TRBJ1-2	CASSLAYVTGDYGYTF	TGTGCCAGCAGCTTAGCATATGTGACAGGGGACTATGGCTACACCTTC
TRBV20-1	TRBD1	NA	TRBJ1-1	CSASAPGQGDTEAFF	TGCAGTGCTAGTGCACCGGGACAGGGGGACACTGAAGCTTTCTTT